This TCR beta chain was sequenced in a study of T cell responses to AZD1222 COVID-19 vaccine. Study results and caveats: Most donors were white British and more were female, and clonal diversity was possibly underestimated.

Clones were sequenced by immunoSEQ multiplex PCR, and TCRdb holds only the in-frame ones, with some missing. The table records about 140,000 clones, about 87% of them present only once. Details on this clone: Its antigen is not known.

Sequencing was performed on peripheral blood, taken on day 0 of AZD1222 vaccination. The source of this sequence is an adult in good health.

The CDR3 DNA sequence: TGCGCCAGCAGCCAAGATACAGCGGGGAGACAAGAGACCCAGTACTTC. This translates into CASSQDTAGRQETQYF. The rearrangement uses TRBV4-1 and TRBJ2-5; 7 bases fit TRBD2. V shed 0 bases and J 2 bases; nucleotides not matched to a gene: 6. The CDR3 consists of 16 residues. Germline-derived CDR1 and CDR2 are MGHRA and YSYEKL.